This T cell receptor (beta chain) was sequenced in a study of shared clonotypes between healthy human individuals. General study results and limits: Unshared clonotypes carried lower generation probabilities than those common to all four donors.

Sequencing was performed with immunoSEQ multiplex PCR; in TCRdb, only in-frame clones are kept and a portion is missing. Of roughly 2.2 million clones in the sample, 90% to 95% are singletons; the top ten hold 0.35% to 0.45%. Turning to this clone: The antigen is undetermined.

V was clipped by 4 bases and J by 4 bases; unmatched bases: 4. Per the germline V gene, CDR1 is SGHDN and CDR2 is FVKESK. This CDR3 is built from 16 residues. The V and J genes are TRBV14 and TRBJ2-2; TRBD2 matches at 12 bases. This TCR derives from a man aged 18 to 29 in good health. Some clones in this sample may be carry-over from other donors' samples. Source material: naive CD4+ T cells from PBMCs. Subset specified: CD45RA+ positively selected. The CDR3 nucleotides read TGTGCCAGCAGCCCCGGACTAGCGGGAATCACCGGGGAGCTGTTTTTT. Translated, it gives CASSPGLAGITGELFF.